What follows are 16 T cell receptor beta chains derived from one specimen sequenced in a study of radiotherapy plus CTLA-4 blockade in lung cancer. Using immunoSEQ multiplex PCR, the repertoire was profiled, and TCRdb retains in-frame clones only, with some absent. In the table there are around 45,000 clones, roughly two thirds of which are singletons. The material sequenced was peripheral blood, taken from a patient treated with radiotherapy plus ipilimumab. The receptor set was obtained from a human donor with non-small cell lung cancer who had a partial response to radiotherapy plus ipilimumab.

For this clone: The same CDR3 arises from other DNA sequences in this sample as well. This sequence joins TRBV25-1 and TRBJ1-1; D ambiguous. V lost 6 bases and J 4 bases, leaving 12 bases between the germline ends. The germline CDR1 and CDR2 sequences are MGHDK and SYGVNS. The CDR3 covers 13 residues. The CDR3 reads CASSRGGFTEAFF. The CDR3 bases are TGTGCCAGCAGCCGCGGCGGTTTCACTGAAGCTTTCTTT.

The V gene is TRBV2, the J gene TRBJ2-7; 13 positions match TRBD2. The germline V gene encodes CDR1 SNHLY and CDR2 FYNNEI. There are 15 residues in the CDR3. V lost 4 bases and J lost 5; bases outside the gene matches: 5. In DNA, the CDR3 is TGTGCCAGCAGTGGACTAGCGGGGGGCGTCGACGAGCAGTACTTC. This sequence encodes CASSGLAGGVDEQYF. Drawing the rest from reference TRBV2 and TRBJ2-7, the complete variable domain is EPEVTQTPSHQVTQMGQEVILRCVPISNHLYFYWYRQILGQKVEFLVSFYNNEISEKSEIFDDQFSVERPDGSNFTLKIRSTKLEDSAMYFCASSGLAGGVDEQYFGPGTRLTVT.

This clone occurred a few times. The rearrangement uses TRBV10-1 and TRBJ1-6, with TRBD1 matching 8 bases. In germline, CDR1 is WNHNN, CDR2 SYGVQD (reference sequence). The CDR3 totals 14 residues. V trimming: 7 bases; J trimming: 9 bases; junction bases outside the gene matches: 8. In nucleotides, the CDR3 is TGCGCCAGCACTTCCACAGGGGGGAGTTCACCCCTCCACTTT. Translation: CASTSTGGSSPLHF.

The J gene is TRBJ2-3, the V gene TRBV6-6; 10 bases agree with TRBD2. Germline values: CDR1 MNHNY, CDR2 SVGAGI (reference sequence). J was trimmed by 2 bases and V by 10 bases; bases with no gene match: 6. This CDR3 has 14 residues. The CDR3 is CAILAGVFTDTQYF. The CDR3 bases are TGTGCCATTCTAGCGGGGGTCTTCACAGATACGCAGTATTTT.

The chain employs TRBV28 and TRBJ2-5, with TRBD2 identical over 7 bases. Germline lookup yields CDR1 MDHEN and CDR2 SYDVKM. This CDR3 region has 14 residues. V lost 3 bases and J lost 2; bases outside the gene matches: 3. The CDR3, as DNA: TGTGCCAGCAGTTTCCTAGCGGCGCAAGAGACCCAGTACTTC. It codes for CASSFLAAQETQYF.

This chain uses TRBV20-1 with TRBJ1-1; D is undetermined. V was clipped by 7 bases and J by 10 bases, with 16 bases between them. The CDR3 contains 11 residues. Germline values: CDR1 DFQATT, CDR2 SNEGSKA (reference sequence). CDR3: CSVSRGPGAFF. For the CDR3, the DNA is TGCAGTGTTAGCAGAGGGCCGGGAGCTTTCTTT.

The chain is built from TRBV11-2 and TRBJ2-5; 7 bases line up with TRBD1. The CDR3 is made up of 17 amino acids. Germline CDR1 SGHAT, CDR2 FQNNGV. J gave up 0 bases and V 4 bases, and 11 bases lay outside the gene matches. The CDR3 DNA reads as TGTGCCAGCAGCTCTCGGACAGGACAGGTTGACCAAGAGACCCAGTACTTC. Protein sequence: CASSSRTGQVDQETQYF.

This clone was counted only a few times. CDR3 protein: CASSGSLGVPTEAFF. The CDR3 bases are TGTGCCAGCAGTGGTTCCCTCGGGGTTCCCACTGAAGCTTTCTTT. The chain carries TRBV25-1 and TRBJ1-1; no clear D gene. This CDR3 has 15 amino acids. Germline loops: CDR1 MGHDK, CDR2 SYGVNS. The V end was cut by 4 bases, the J end by 4 bases, with 16 bases between. Supplemented by reference TRBV25-1 and TRBJ1-1, the full variable domain reads EADIYQTPRYLVIGTGKKITLECSQTMGHDKMYWYQQDPGMELHLIHYSYGVNSTEKGDLSSESTVSRIRTEHFPLTLESARPSHTSQYLCASSGSLGVPTEAFFGQGTRLTVV.

In this sample, this clone turned up a few times. The chain joins TRBV11-2 to TRBJ2-7; D uncertain. This CDR3 has 11 amino acids. Trimming cost V 5 bases and J 1 base, with 3 bases left between them. In germline, CDR1 is SGHAT, CDR2 FQNNGV. The chain's CDR3 is CASSPSYEQYF. The CDR3 bases are TGTGCCAGCAGCCCTTCCTACGAGCAGTACTTC.

The chain is built from TRBV5-6 and TRBJ2-5; D is perhaps TRBD2 (7 bases). Germline V gene sequence: CDR1 SGHDT, CDR2 YYEEEE. Trimming took 7 bases from V and 5 from J, leaving 12 bases between them. The CDR3 is 12 amino acids. CDR3 sequence: CASSRGGETQYF. CDR3 bases: TGTGCCAGCTCAAGGGGGGGTGAGACCCAGTACTTC.

This chain uses TRBV7-2 with TRBJ1-6; no definite D call. The CDR3 length is 14 residues. The germline V gene encodes CDR1 SGHTA and CDR2 FQGNSA. V dropped 2 bases and J dropped 15 bases, with 17 bases sitting between them. CDR3 bases: TGTGCCAGCAGCTTATCTGTGGGAGATAGGTTCCTCCACTTT. Amino acids: CASSLSVGDRFLHF.

The genes are TRBV18 and TRBJ2-7; 8 nucleotides agree with TRBD1. CDR1 is KGHSH, CDR2 LQKENI, per germline. With 6 bases clipped from V and 2 bases from J, the junction kept 12 bases outside the gene matches. The CDR3 has 16 residues. For the CDR3, the DNA is TGTGCCAGCTCCTACTTCGGGACAGGACCTACCTACGAGCAGTACTTC. Amino acid sequence: CASSYFGTGPTYEQYF.

For the CDR3, the DNA is TGTGCCAGCAGCGTAGGTGGAGGGCAAGCTTTCTTT. Translating it yields CASSVGGGQAFF. The chain employs TRBV9 and TRBJ1-1; D is uncertain. CDR3 length: 12 residues. Germline loops: CDR1 SGDLS, CDR2 YYNGEE. The V end lost 0 bases, the J end lost 9 bases, and 9 bases lay between the germline ends.

In DNA form, the CDR3 reads TGTGCCAGCAGCCTAGGGACAGGGATCAACGAGCAGTACTTC. Amino acids: CASSLGTGINEQYF. The J gene is TRBJ2-7, the V gene TRBV7-9; TRBD1 matches 9 bases. The CDR3 spans 14 residues. Trimming at V came to 5 bases and at J to 5 bases, leaving 7 bases not matched to a gene. From germline, CDR1 is SEHNR and CDR2 FQNEAQ (reference sequence).

The rearrangement links TRBV19 to TRBJ2-2; D is unresolved. Between the trimmed V and J ends, which lost 7 bases and 1 base, there was a span of 10 bases. From germline, CDR1 is LNHDA and CDR2 SQIVND (reference sequence). The CDR3 covers 14 residues. Written as DNA, the CDR3 is TGTGCCAGTACCCCGTCGAGGAACACCGGGGAGCTGTTTTTT. Its protein product is CASTPSRNTGELFF. The full variable domain, its missing parts supplied by reference TRBV19 and TRBJ2-2, is DGGITQSPKYLFRKEGQNVTLSCEQNLNHDAMYWYRQDPGQGLRLIYYSQIVNDFQKGDIAEGYSVSREKKESFPLTVTSAQKNPTAFYLCASTPSRNTGELFFGEGSRLTVL.

V gene TRBV14 combines with J gene TRBJ1-1; a weak D match, TRBD1 (5 bases). The CDR3 sequence is 15 residues long. The ends were cut back, 4 bases at V and 6 bases at J, with 18 bases in the middle. Germline V gene lookup returns CDR1 SGHDN and CDR2 FVKESK. The CDR3 DNA sequence: TGTGCCAGCAGCCCCAGTGGGGCATGGAGCGCTGAAGCTTTCTTT. Protein: CASSPSGAWSAEAFF.